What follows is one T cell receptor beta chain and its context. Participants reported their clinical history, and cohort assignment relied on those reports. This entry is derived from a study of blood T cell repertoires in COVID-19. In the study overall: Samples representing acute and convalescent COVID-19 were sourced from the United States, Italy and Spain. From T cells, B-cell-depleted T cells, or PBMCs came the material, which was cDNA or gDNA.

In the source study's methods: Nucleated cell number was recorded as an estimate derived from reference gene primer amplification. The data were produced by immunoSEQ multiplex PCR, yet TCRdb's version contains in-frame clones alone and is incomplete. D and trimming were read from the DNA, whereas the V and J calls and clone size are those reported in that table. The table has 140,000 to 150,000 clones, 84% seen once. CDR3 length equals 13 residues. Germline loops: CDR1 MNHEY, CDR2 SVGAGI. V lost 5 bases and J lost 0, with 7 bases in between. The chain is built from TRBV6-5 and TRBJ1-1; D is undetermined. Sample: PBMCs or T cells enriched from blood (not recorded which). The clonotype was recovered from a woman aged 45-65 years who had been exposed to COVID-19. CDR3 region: CASSNGVNTEAFF. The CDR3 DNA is TGTGCCAGCAGTAATGGAGTGAACACTGAAGCTTTCTTT.